This is a list of T cell receptor beta chains from one sample in a study of OX40 agonist ivuxolimab in advanced cancers. Only in-frame clones appear in the TCRdb table, and some are missing; sequencing was by immunoSEQ multiplex PCR. Of 35,000 to 40,000 clones listed, about 80% are singletons. This specimen was CD4+ or CD8+ T cells sorted from blood, taken in a trial of the OX40 agonist ivuxolimab. These receptors were taken from an adult with an advanced solid tumor such as melanoma, head and neck, liver or kidney cancer. The CDR3 runs from the conserved cysteine through the conserved F or W. A D gene is named only where the DNA matches it firmly. Rows give clone size only sometimes, using once, few, many, or a class for an expanded clone.

. | TRBJ2-7 | . | TRBV4-3 | CASSQDLGSYEQYF | TGCGCCAGCAGCCAAGATCTGGGCAGCTACGAGCAGTACTTC
. | TRBJ2-7 | . | TRBV7-9 | CASSSRGAEQYF | TGTGCCAGCAGTTCTCGGGGGGCCGAGCAGTACTTC
TRBD1 | TRBJ2-5 | . | TRBV5-5 | CASSWEPGQGAIETQYF | TGTGCCAGCAGCTGGGAACCGGGACAGGGGGCTATTGAGACCCAGTACTTC
. | TRBJ1-6 | . | TRBV23-1 | CARFGHSYNSPLHF | TGCGCCAGATTCGGACACTCCTATAATTCACCCCTCCACTTT
. | TRBJ1-1 | . | TRBV7-9 | CASSLGMGVRGRNTEAFF | TGTGCCAGCAGCTTAGGCATGGGGGTTAGAGGTCGAAACACTGAAGCTTTCTTT
. | TRBJ2-7 | . | TRBV6-5 | CASSLNTGTFYEQYF | TGTGCCAGCAGTCTTAACACCGGGACCTTCTACGAGCAGTACTTC
TRBD2 | TRBJ2-5 | . | TRBV10-3 | CAISASGGAGETQYF | TGTGCCATCAGTGCTAGCGGGGGGGCCGGAGAGACCCAGTACTTC
. | TRBJ1-2 | few | TRBV2 | CASSAGRINYGYTF | TGTGCCAGCAGTGCCGGCCGAATTAACTATGGCTACACCTTC
TRBD1 | TRBJ1-4 | . | TRBV5-5 | CASSLQGARDEKLFF | TGTGCCAGCAGCTTACAGGGGGCTCGGGATGAAAAACTGTTTTTT
TRBD1 | TRBJ1-2 | . | TRBV14 | CASSQDVGTGGRDYGYTF | TGTGCCAGCAGCCAAGATGTTGGGACAGGGGGGCGTGACTATGGCTACACCTTC
. | TRBJ1-2 | . | TRBV5-5 | CASSLTSGMYGYTF | TGTGCCAGCAGCTTGACGTCTGGGATGTATGGCTACACCTTC
TRBD1 | TRBJ2-7 | . | TRBV6-1 | CASSGQDRVRDEQYF | TGTGCCAGCAGTGGACAAGACAGGGTTAGGGACGAGCAGTACTTC
TRBD1 | TRBJ1-6 | . | TRBV10-3 | CAISPFSTGVSYNSPLHF | TGTGCCATCAGCCCTTTCTCGACAGGGGTATCCTATAATTCACCCCTCCACTTT
. | TRBJ2-2 | . | TRBV5-1 | CASSRTLGGLTGELFF | TGCGCCAGCAGCCGCACCCTCGGCGGGCTAACCGGGGAGCTGTTTTTT
. | TRBJ1-1 | . | TRBV5-1 | CASSPIGGDWTEAFF | TGCGCCAGCAGCCCTATTGGGGGGGATTGGACTGAAGCTTTCTTT
. | TRBJ2-3 | . | TRBV30 | CAWSPGSDTQYF | TGTGCCTGGAGCCCCGGGTCAGATACGCAGTATTTT
. | TRBJ1-1 | few | TRBV15 | CATSRDWGRPGEAFF | TGTGCCACCAGCAGAGATTGGGGTAGGCCGGGTGAAGCTTTCTTT
. | TRBJ2-3 | . | TRBV19 | CANGGDTQYF | TGTGCCAATGGAGGAGATACGCAGTATTTT
TRBD1 | TRBJ1-6 | . | TRBV30 | CAWSYSQGARGNSPLHF | TGTGCCTGGAGTTACAGCCAGGGGGCGCGAGGAAATTCGCCCCTCCACTTT
TRBD1 | TRBJ2-1 | . | TRBV2 | CASSEPRDRGGNEQFF | TGTGCCAGCAGTGAGCCACGGGACAGGGGGGGTAATGAGCAGTTCTTC
TRBD2 | TRBJ2-1 | . | TRBV19 | CASTWRGFSSYNEQFF | TGTGCCAGTACTTGGCGGGGGTTTAGCTCCTACAATGAGCAGTTCTTC
TRBD1 | TRBJ1-3 | . | TRBV7-2 | CASSLEGTGFSGNTIYF | TGTGCCAGCAGCTTAGAGGGGACAGGGTTCTCTGGAAACACCATATATTTT
. | TRBJ2-7 | . | TRBV6-5 | CAIGGVLDEQYF | TGTGCCATCGGGGGCGTTTTGGACGAGCAGTACTTC
TRBD1 | TRBJ2-6 | . | TRBV30 | CAWSVSGQGISVSGANVLTF | TGTGCCTGGAGTGTTTCAGGACAGGGGATTTCCGTCTCTGGGGCCAACGTCCTGACTTTC
TRBD1 | TRBJ1-1 | once | TRBV29-1 | CSGAGGFGTEAFF | TGCAGCGGTGCAGGGGGCTTTGGCACTGAAGCTTTCTTT
TRBD1 | TRBJ1-2 | . | TRBV29-1 | CSSLGQGNYGYTF | TGCAGCTCCCTGGGACAGGGAAACTATGGCTACACCTTC
. | TRBJ2-4 | . | TRBV2 | CASSLGTRKNIQYF | TGTGCCAGCAGTCTCGGGACGAGGAAAAACATTCAGTACTTC
TRBD1 | TRBJ1-2 | . | TRBV18 | CASSERTGTDGYTF | TGTGCCAGCTCAGAACGGACAGGGACGGATGGCTACACCTTC
. | TRBJ1-5 | . | TRBV7-2 | CASSLRGGGRQPQHF | TGTGCCAGCAGCTTACGAGGCGGAGGGCGGCAGCCCCAGCATTTT
. | TRBJ1-6 | . | TRBV7-2 | CASSFWENSPLHF | TGTGCCAGCAGCTTTTGGGAAAACTCACCCCTCCACTTT
. | TRBJ2-6 | . | TRBV2 | CASSRDTSSGANVLTF | TGTGCCAGCAGCCGGGACACTAGCTCTGGGGCCAACGTCCTGACTTTC
. | TRBJ2-7 | . | TRBV7-2 | CASSLISEQYF | TGTGCCAGCAGCCTTATTTCCGAGCAGTACTTC
. | TRBJ1-2 | . | TRBV12-5 | CASGLVQTGPDYGYTF | TGTGCTAGTGGTTTGGTACAAACGGGACCAGACTATGGCTACACCTTC
. | TRBJ2-3 | . | TRBV5-4 | CASSLVAQRSTDTQYF | TGTGCCAGCAGCTTGGTAGCCCAGCGGAGCACAGATACGCAGTATTTT
TRBD1 | TRBJ2-7 | . | TRBV10-3 | CAISAGQNSYEQYF | TGTGCCATCAGTGCGGGACAGAATTCCTACGAGCAGTACTTC
TRBD2 | TRBJ2-1 | once | TRBV6-4 | CASSMVAGGTYNEQFF | TGTGCCAGCAGTATGGTAGCGGGGGGAACCTACAATGAGCAGTTCTTC
. | TRBJ2-3 | few | TRBV4-1 | CASSQFRDGRTDTQYF | TGCGCCAGCAGCCAATTCCGGGACGGGCGCACAGATACGCAGTATTTT
TRBD2 | TRBJ2-7 | . | TRBV28 | CASSLYSSGGYEQYF | TGTGCCAGCAGTTTATACTCTAGCGGGGGCTACGAGCAGTACTTC
. | TRBJ1-2 | . | TRBV6-6 | CASSTGLARGYTF | TGTGCCAGCAGCACCGGACTGGCTAGGGGCTACACCTTC
. | TRBJ1-4 | . | TRBV9 | CASSAGRWTNEKLFF | TGTGCCAGCAGCGCGGGGAGGTGGACTAATGAAAAACTGTTTTTT
TRBD2 | TRBJ2-2 | . | TRBV11-2 | CASSSYGTRGRRNTGELFF | TGTGCCAGCAGCTCCTACGGGACTAGAGGAAGACGGAACACCGGGGAGCTGTTTTTT